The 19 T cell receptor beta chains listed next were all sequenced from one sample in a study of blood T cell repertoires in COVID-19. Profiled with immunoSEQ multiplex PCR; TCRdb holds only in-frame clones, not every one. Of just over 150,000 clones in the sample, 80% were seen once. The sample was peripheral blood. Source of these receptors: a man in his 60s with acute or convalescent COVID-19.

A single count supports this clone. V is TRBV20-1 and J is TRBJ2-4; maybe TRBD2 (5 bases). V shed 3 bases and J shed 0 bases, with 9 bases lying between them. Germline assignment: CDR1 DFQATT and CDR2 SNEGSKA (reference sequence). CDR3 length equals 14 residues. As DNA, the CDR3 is TGCAGTGCTAGTGAGGCGGGAGCCAAAAACATTCAGTACTTC. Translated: CSASEAGAKNIQYF.

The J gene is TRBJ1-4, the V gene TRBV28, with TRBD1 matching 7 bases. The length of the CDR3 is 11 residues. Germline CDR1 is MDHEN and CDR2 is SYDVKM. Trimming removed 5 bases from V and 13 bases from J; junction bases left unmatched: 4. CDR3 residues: CASSVQGRLFF. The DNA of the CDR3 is TGTGCCAGCAGTGTACAGGGGAGACTGTTTTTT.

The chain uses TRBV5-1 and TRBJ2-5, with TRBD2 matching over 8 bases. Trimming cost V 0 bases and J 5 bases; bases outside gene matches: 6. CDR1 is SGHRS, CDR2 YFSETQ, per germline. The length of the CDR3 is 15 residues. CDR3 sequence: CASSLGSGEWETQYF. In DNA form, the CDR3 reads TGCGCCAGCAGCTTGGGTAGCGGGGAGTGGGAGACCCAGTACTTC.

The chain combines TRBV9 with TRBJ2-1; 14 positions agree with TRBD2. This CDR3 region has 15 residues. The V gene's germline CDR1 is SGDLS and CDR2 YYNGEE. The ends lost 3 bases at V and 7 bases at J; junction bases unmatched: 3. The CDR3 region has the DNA TGTGCCAGCAGCGGCGGGACTAGCGGGAGAAATGAGCAGTTCTTC. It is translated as CASSGGTSGRNEQFF.

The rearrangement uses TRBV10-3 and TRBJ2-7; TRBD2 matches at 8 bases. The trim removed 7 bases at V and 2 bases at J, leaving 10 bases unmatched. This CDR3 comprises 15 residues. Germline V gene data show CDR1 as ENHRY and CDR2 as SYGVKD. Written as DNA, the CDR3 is TGTGCCATCAACGGGGGGGAGGGGGTAACCTACGAGCAGTACTTC. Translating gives CAINGGEGVTYEQYF.

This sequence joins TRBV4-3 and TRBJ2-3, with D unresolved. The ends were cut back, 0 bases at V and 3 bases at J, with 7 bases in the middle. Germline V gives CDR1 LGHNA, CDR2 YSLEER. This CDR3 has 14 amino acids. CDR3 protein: CASSQDVRTDTQYF. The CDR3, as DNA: TGCGCCAGCAGCCAAGACGTCCGGACAGATACGCAGTATTTT.

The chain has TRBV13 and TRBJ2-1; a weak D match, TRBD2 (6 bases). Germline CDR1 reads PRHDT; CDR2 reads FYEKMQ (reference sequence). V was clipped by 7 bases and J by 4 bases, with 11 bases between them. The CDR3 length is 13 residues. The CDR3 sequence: CASILGGYNEQFF. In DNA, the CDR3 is TGTGCCAGCATCCTCGGGGGTTACAATGAGCAGTTCTTC.

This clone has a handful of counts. The CDR3 nucleotides are TGTGCCAATCTAAGGGGAATTGCAACTAATGAAAAACTGTTTTTT. Its protein product is CANLRGIATNEKLFF. This chain uses TRBV19 with TRBJ1-4; weak D call: TRBD1 (5 bases). The length of the CDR3 is 15 residues. Germline V CDR1 and CDR2: LNHDA, SQIVND (reference sequence). V lost 10 bases and J lost 0, with 15 bases in between. Based on the CDR3 plus reference TRBV19 and TRBJ1-4, the full variable domain is DGGITQSPKYLFRKEGQNVTLSCEQNLNHDAMYWYRQDPGQGLRLIYYSQIVNDFQKGDIAEGYSVSREKKESFPLTVTSAQKNPTAFYLCANLRGIATNEKLFFGSGTQLSVL.

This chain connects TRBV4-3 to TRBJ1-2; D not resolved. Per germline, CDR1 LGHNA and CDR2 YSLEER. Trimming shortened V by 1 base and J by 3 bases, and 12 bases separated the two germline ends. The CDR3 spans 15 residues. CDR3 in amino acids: CASSQGTDGDYGYTF. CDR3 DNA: TGCGCCAGCAGCCAAGGAACGGATGGAGACTATGGCTACACCTTC.

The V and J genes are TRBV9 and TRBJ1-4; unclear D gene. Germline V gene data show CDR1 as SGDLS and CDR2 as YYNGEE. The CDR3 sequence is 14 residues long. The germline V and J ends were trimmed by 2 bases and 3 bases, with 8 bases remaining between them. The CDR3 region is CASSVGGSNEKLFF. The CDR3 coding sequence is TGTGCCAGCAGCGTTGGAGGTTCTAATGAAAAACTGTTTTTT.

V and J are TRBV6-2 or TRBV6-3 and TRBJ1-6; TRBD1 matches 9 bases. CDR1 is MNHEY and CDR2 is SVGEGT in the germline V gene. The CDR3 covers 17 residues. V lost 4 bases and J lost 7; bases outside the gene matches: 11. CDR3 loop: CASSSPGQGPRNSPLHF. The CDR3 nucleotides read TGTGCCAGCAGTTCTCCGGGACAGGGACCTAGGAATTCACCCCTCCACTTT.

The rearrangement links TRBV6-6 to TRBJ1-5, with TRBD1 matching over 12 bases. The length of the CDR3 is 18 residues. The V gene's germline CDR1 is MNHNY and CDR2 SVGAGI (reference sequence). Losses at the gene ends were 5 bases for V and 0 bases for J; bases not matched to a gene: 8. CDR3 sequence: CASSRSGQGADSNQPQHF. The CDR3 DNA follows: TGTGCCAGCAGTCGGTCGGGACAGGGGGCGGATAGCAATCAGCCCCAGCATTTT.

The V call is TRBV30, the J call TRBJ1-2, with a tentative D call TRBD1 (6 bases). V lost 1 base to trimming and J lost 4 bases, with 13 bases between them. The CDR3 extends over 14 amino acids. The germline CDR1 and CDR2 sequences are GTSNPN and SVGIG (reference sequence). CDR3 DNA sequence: TGTGCCTGGAGTGGGGCCGGGACAATCTATGGCTACACCTTC. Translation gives CAWSGAGTIYGYTF.

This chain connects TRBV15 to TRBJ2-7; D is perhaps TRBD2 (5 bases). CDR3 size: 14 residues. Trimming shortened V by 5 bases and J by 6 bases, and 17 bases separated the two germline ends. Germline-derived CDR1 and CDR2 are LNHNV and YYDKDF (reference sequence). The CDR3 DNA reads TGTGCCACCAGCCTGTCCCCGGGAAACAGCGAGCAGTACTTC. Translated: CATSLSPGNSEQYF.

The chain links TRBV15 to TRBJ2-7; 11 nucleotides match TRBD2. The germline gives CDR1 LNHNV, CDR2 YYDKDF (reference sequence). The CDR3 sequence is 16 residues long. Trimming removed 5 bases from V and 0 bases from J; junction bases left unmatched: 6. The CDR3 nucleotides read TGTGCCACCAGCCGGGGGGGACTAGCGGTCTCCTACGAGCAGTACTTC. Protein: CATSRGGLAVSYEQYF.

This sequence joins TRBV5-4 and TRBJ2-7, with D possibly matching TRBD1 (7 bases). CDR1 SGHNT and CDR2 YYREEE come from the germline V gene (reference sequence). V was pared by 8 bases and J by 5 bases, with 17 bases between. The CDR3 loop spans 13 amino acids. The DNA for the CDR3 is TGTGCCAGTTTGGGCCAGGGGGGCCACGAGCAGTACTTC. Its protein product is CASLGQGGHEQYF.

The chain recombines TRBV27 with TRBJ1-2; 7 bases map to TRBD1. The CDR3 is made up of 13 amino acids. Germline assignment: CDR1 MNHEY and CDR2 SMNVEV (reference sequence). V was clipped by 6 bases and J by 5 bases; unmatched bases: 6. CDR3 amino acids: CASRGQAVYGYTF. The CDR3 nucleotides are TGTGCCAGCAGAGGACAGGCGGTATATGGCTACACCTTC.

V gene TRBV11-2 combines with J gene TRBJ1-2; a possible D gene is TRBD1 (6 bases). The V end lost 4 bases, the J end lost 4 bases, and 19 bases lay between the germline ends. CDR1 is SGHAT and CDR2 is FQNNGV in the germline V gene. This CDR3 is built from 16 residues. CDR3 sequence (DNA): TGTGCCAGCAGCTCGCCTCCAGGGGTCGCGGGCTATGGCTACACCTTC. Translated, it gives CASSSPPGVAGYGYTF.

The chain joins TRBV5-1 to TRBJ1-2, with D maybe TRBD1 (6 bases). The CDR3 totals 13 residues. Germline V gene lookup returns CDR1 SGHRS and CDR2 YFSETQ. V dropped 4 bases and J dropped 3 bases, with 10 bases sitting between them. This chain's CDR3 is CASSRDTDYGYTF. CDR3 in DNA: TGCGCCAGCAGCCGGGACACGGACTATGGCTACACCTTC.